This entry lists 22 T cell receptor beta chains sequenced from one sample in a study of shared T cell receptors in the human thymus. Method: immunoSEQ multiplex PCR; TCRdb's copy keeps in-frame clones and lacks some. The sample has about 660,000 clones, roughly 86% seen once. This sample was shared with a second study, whose subject was human thymus T cells.

What was sequenced was thymocytes. Receptors were obtained from a boy in the first two years of life with a congenital heart defect.

The chain employs TRBV6-5 and TRBJ2-7, with 9 nucleotides matching TRBD1. Germline V lookup: CDR1 MNHEY, CDR2 SVGAGI. The CDR3 spans 15 residues. J gave up 2 bases and V 6 bases, and 8 bases lay outside the gene matches. The CDR3 region is CASRYTDRGPYEQYF. The CDR3 bases are TGTGCCAGCAGGTACACGGACAGGGGTCCCTACGAGCAGTACTTC.

This chain connects TRBV4-1 to TRBJ2-6; 12 nucleotides align to TRBD1. CDR1 and CDR2 from the germline V gene are MGHRA and YSYEKL. V trimming: 1 base; J trimming: 4 bases; junction bases outside the gene matches: 11. The CDR3 totals 20 residues. The CDR3 sequence: CASSQVVWDRGRVGANVLTF. CDR3 bases: TGCGCCAGCAGCCAAGTCGTTTGGGACAGGGGGCGAGTGGGGGCCAACGTCCTGACTTTC.

This clone was recorded only once. The sample has other DNA sequences that encode this CDR3 too. V usage is TRBV6-5 and J usage is TRBJ2-1; 9 positions match TRBD2. The CDR3 totals 16 residues. The V gene end was trimmed by 0 bases and the J gene end by 1 base; junction bases not matched to a gene: 1. Looked up from germline, CDR1 is MNHEY and CDR2 is SVGAGI. The CDR3 sequence is CASSYSAGGSYNEQFF. In DNA form, the CDR3 reads TGTGCCAGCAGTTACTCCGCGGGAGGGTCCTACAATGAGCAGTTCTTC.

The chain uses TRBV28 and TRBJ2-2; a weak D match, TRBD1 (6 bases). With 5 bases removed from V and 7 bases from J, the gap between germline ends came to 17 bases. The germline V gene encodes CDR1 MDHEN and CDR2 SYDVKM. The CDR3 is 15 amino acids. Here the CDR3 DNA reads TGTGCCAGCAGTGGGGCACAGGGTCTAGGCGGGGAGCTGTTTTTT. Translating gives CASSGAQGLGGELFF. Complete variable domain (other parts from reference TRBV28 and TRBJ2-2): DVKVTQSSRYLVKRTGEKVFLECVQDMDHENMFWYRQDPGLGLRLIYFSYDVKMKEKGDIPEGYSVSREKKERFSLILESASTNQTSMYLCASSGAQGLGGELFFGEGSRLTVL.

This clone was recorded a few times. The chain couples TRBV15 to TRBJ1-3, with D perhaps TRBD1 (5 bases). Trimming cost V 0 bases and J 1 base, with 16 bases left between them. The CDR3 length is 18 residues. Germline V CDR1 and CDR2: LNHNV, YYDKDF (reference sequence). The CDR3 sequence: CATSRDCGGIESGNTIYF. The CDR3 bases are TGTGCCACCAGCAGAGATTGTGGGGGGATTGAGTCTGGAAACACCATATATTTT.

V and J are TRBV25-1 and TRBJ1-1; TRBD1 matches 9 bases. CDR1 MGHDK and CDR2 SYGVNS come from the germline V gene. The V gene end was trimmed by 3 bases and the J gene end by 3 bases; junction bases not matched to a gene: 8. The CDR3 extends over 16 amino acids. CDR3 region: CASSDLWTGDYTEAFF. CDR3 coding DNA: TGTGCCAGCAGTGATCTTTGGACAGGGGATTACACTGAAGCTTTCTTT. Together with reference TRBV25-1 and TRBJ1-1, the CDR3 gives the full variable domain: EADIYQTPRYLVIGTGKKITLECSQTMGHDKMYWYQQDPGMELHLIHYSYGVNSTEKGDLSSESTVSRIRTEHFPLTLESARPSHTSQYLCASSDLWTGDYTEAFFGQGTRLTVV.

V usage is TRBV2 and J usage is TRBJ1-3, with D possibly being TRBD1 (5 bases). The CDR3 has 16 residues. CDR1 and CDR2 (germline): SNHLY, FYNNEI. The V end lost 3 bases, the J end lost 2 bases, and 14 bases lay between the germline ends. CDR3 DNA: TGTGCCAGCAGTGATCGGGGGGGTATTACTGGAAACACCATATATTTT. Its protein product is CASSDRGGITGNTIYF.

This rearrangement joins TRBV2 to TRBJ2-7, with 7 bases matching TRBD1. The CDR3 contains 16 residues. Losses at the gene ends were 4 bases for V and 7 bases for J; bases not matched to a gene: 16. From germline, CDR1 is SNHLY and CDR2 FYNNEI. CDR3 protein: CASSGLRDSGLGEQYF. Here the CDR3 DNA reads TGTGCCAGCAGTGGACTCCGGGACAGTGGTCTTGGAGAGCAGTACTTC.

J is TRBJ1-1 and V is TRBV7-9, with D uncertain. Germline CDR1 SEHNR, CDR2 FQNEAQ (reference sequence). The CDR3 is 15 residues long. The V end lost 5 bases, the J end lost 0 bases, and 13 bases lay between the germline ends. The DNA of the CDR3 is TGTGCCAGCAGCCAGCAGACACCCATGAACACTGAAGCTTTCTTT. Protein sequence: CASSQQTPMNTEAFF.

V is TRBV19 and J is TRBJ1-5; D remains unclear. Trimming shortened V by 6 bases and J by 6 bases, and 15 bases separated the two germline ends. CDR3 size: 14 residues. Germline V lookup: CDR1 LNHDA, CDR2 SQIVND (reference sequence). Written as DNA, the CDR3 is TGTGCCAGTAGCTTTTCCCCTAGAGGTCAGCCCCAGCATTTT. This codes for CASSFSPRGQPQHF. Combining the CDR3 with reference TRBV19 and TRBJ1-5 gives the whole variable domain DGGITQSPKYLFRKEGQNVTLSCEQNLNHDAMYWYRQDPGQGLRLIYYSQIVNDFQKGDIAEGYSVSREKKESFPLTVTSAQKNPTAFYLCASSFSPRGQPQHFGDGTRLSIL.

The chain combines TRBV7-8 with TRBJ2-7, with TRBD2 identical over 8 bases. Trimming cost V 6 bases and J 9 bases; bases outside gene matches: 13. The CDR3 consists of 14 residues. CDR1 and CDR2 (germline): SGHVS, FQNEAQ. Here the CDR3 reads CASRTGTRSVGQYF. The CDR3 coding sequence is TGTGCCAGCAGAACCGGGACTAGGTCTGTGGGGCAGTACTTC.

The CDR3 region is CAWSLPREENTEAFF. CDR3 coding DNA: TGTGCCTGGAGTCTTCCCAGGGAGGAGAACACTGAAGCTTTCTTT. The chain is built from TRBV30 and TRBJ1-1; TRBD1 is a possible D gene (5 bases). V shed 2 bases and J shed 1 base, with 14 bases lying between them. The CDR3 length is 15 residues. Germline lookup yields CDR1 GTSNPN and CDR2 SVGIG (reference sequence).

The chain uses TRBV5-1 and TRBJ2-3; TRBD2 aligns across 9 bases. CDR1 is SGHRS, CDR2 YFSETQ, per germline. The length of the CDR3 is 17 residues. Trimming cost V 0 bases and J 3 bases; bases outside gene matches: 8. CDR3 in amino acids: CASSLVGREGLTDTQYF. CDR3 nucleotides: TGCGCCAGCAGCTTGGTCGGGCGGGAGGGCCTGACAGATACGCAGTATTTT.

This chain joins TRBV5-6 and TRBJ2-1, with D uncertain. This CDR3 region has 13 residues. Germline-derived CDR1 and CDR2 are SGHDT and YYEEEE. Trimming stripped 0 bases from V and 9 bases from J, with 10 bases between. The CDR3 sequence is CASSLGSSSEQFF. Here the CDR3 DNA reads TGTGCCAGCAGCTTGGGTAGTTCTAGTGAGCAGTTCTTC.

The V and J genes are TRBV28 and TRBJ2-7, with D maybe TRBD1 (5 bases). The CDR3 sequence is 19 residues long. Germline lookup yields CDR1 MDHEN and CDR2 SYDVKM. With 5 bases removed from V and 6 bases from J, the gap between germline ends came to 32 bases. The CDR3 is CASSLQFTARGSLIGEQYF. The CDR3 DNA follows: TGTGCCAGCAGTCTACAGTTTACAGCTAGGGGCTCCCTTATTGGCGAGCAGTACTTC.

This chain links TRBV29-1 with TRBJ1-2; D call uncertain. The CDR3 runs 12 residues. V dropped 6 bases and J dropped 1 base, with 9 bases sitting between them. Germline-derived CDR1 and CDR2 are SQVTM and ANQGSEA. The CDR3 loop is CSVITDNYGYTF. For the CDR3, the DNA is TGCAGCGTGATAACAGATAACTATGGCTACACCTTC.

The chain joins TRBV19 to TRBJ2-1, with 9 bases aligning to TRBD2. The CDR3 spans 16 residues. The V gene's germline CDR1 is LNHDA and CDR2 SQIVND (reference sequence). V gave up 5 bases and J gave up 9 bases; unmatched junction bases: 14. In nucleotides, the CDR3 is TGTGCCAGTAGTCGGAAGGAGCGGGGGGCGGCGAGTGAGCAGTTCTTC. Translated: CASSRKERGAASEQFF. Looking up the rest from reference TRBV19 and TRBJ2-1 gives the full variable domain: DGGITQSPKYLFRKEGQNVTLSCEQNLNHDAMYWYRQDPGQGLRLIYYSQIVNDFQKGDIAEGYSVSREKKESFPLTVTSAQKNPTAFYLCASSRKERGAASEQFFGPGTRLTVL.

The chain combines TRBV25-1 with TRBJ1-1, with 11 bases fitting TRBD1. This CDR3 region has 16 residues. Germline V lookup: CDR1 MGHDK, CDR2 SYGVNS. The trim removed 7 bases at V and 1 base at J, leaving 8 bases unmatched. The CDR3 DNA sequence: TGTGCCAGCAATCCTTGGGACAGGGGGTCGAACACTGAAGCTTTCTTT. This translates into CASNPWDRGSNTEAFF.

The J gene is TRBJ1-2, the V gene TRBV27; D gene unclear. Between the trimmed V and J ends, which lost 6 bases and 5 bases, there was a span of 13 bases. The CDR3 covers 13 residues. Germline CDR1 and CDR2: MNHEY and SMNVEV (reference sequence). This chain's CDR3 is CASSQRGGYGYTF. CDR3 bases: TGTGCCAGCAGCCAGCGCGGCGGGTATGGCTACACCTTC.

V usage is TRBV10-2 and J usage is TRBJ2-7; 7 nucleotides line up with TRBD1. The CDR3 covers 13 residues. V gave up 4 bases and J gave up 9 bases; unmatched junction bases: 9. CDR1 and CDR2 (germline): WSHSY, SAAADI. In DNA, the CDR3 is TGCGCCAGCAGTGGGACAGGAGGAGTAGGGCAGTACTTC. Translated: CASSGTGGVGQYF.

V is TRBV27 and J is TRBJ2-5; TRBD2 aligns across 8 bases. V lost 6 bases, J lost 2 bases, and 8 bases stayed unmatched. The germline CDR1 and CDR2 sequences are MNHEY and SMNVEV (reference sequence). This CDR3 is built from 15 residues. The CDR3 DNA reads as TGTGCCAGCAGCCAAGTCGGGGGGGGGCAAGAGACCCAGTACTTC. Protein: CASSQVGGGQETQYF.

The count of this clone is one. The chain has TRBV6-5 and TRBJ1-4; D uncertain. Trimming took 2 bases from V and 0 from J, leaving 10 bases between them. The CDR3 runs to 16 residues. The germline CDR1 and CDR2 sequences are MNHEY and SVGAGI. The CDR3 DNA reads TGTGCCAGCAGTTACCGTCCTTTTGCAACTAATGAAAAACTGTTTTTT. Protein: CASSYRPFATNEKLFF.